This T cell receptor beta chain was recorded in a study of blood T cell repertoires in COVID-19. For the study at large: COVID-19 samples, acute and convalescent, were from the United States, Italy and Spain. Nucleic acid was either cDNA or gDNA, and it came from T cells, B-cell-depleted T cells, or PBMCs.

Authors' methods: Estimated nucleated cell counts came from reference gene primer amplification. Sequenced by immunoSEQ multiplex PCR; TCRdb stores in-frame clones only, minus some. V, J and clone size reflect that table, while D and trimming were determined from the DNA. This sample has about 74,000 clones, with nearly 90% found just once. V lost 2 bases and J 5 bases, leaving 15 bases between the germline ends. CDR1 is MDHEN and CDR2 is SYDVKM in the germline V gene. The CDR3 contains 16 residues. J is TRBJ1-4 and V is TRBV28; tentative D call: TRBD1 (5 bases). The TCR comes from a man between 70 and 80 years old with active or convalescent COVID-19. The sample was peripheral blood. The CDR3 DNA is TGTGCCAGCAGTTTAGACGGGACTTCCTCGAATGAAAAACTGTTTTTT. It encodes CASSLDGTSSNEKLFF.